These 3 T cell receptor beta chains were sequenced from one sample in a study of cytomegalovirus exposure and HLA in healthy donors. The study ran its PCR with 60 Vbeta and 13 Jbeta primers. Assay used: immunoSEQ multiplex PCR; TCRdb lists only in-frame clones, some missing. The sample has around 67,000 clones, about 80% seen once. Sample: PBMCs. Receptor source: a man younger than 35 in good health and CMV-seropositive.

The V and J genes are TRBV2 and TRBJ1-3; 7 nucleotides agree with TRBD1. The CDR3 totals 14 residues. Per the germline V gene, CDR1 is SNHLY and CDR2 is FYNNEI. Germline trimming cut 5 bases from V and 1 base from J; bases unmatched to any gene: 2. The chain's CDR3 is CASSWDSSGNTIYF. CDR3 bases: TGTGCCAGCAGTTGGGACAGTTCTGGAAACACCATATATTTT.

The chain couples TRBV6-5 to TRBJ2-7; the match to TRBD1 covers 9 bases. CDR1 MNHEY and CDR2 SVGAGI come from the germline V gene. The CDR3 extends over 14 amino acids. Trimming at V came to 5 bases and at J to 2 bases, leaving 4 bases not matched to a gene. The CDR3 DNA reads as TGTGCCAGCAGTCGGACAGGGGAAACCTACGAGCAGTACTTC. It encodes CASSRTGETYEQYF.

V is TRBV6-1 and J is TRBJ2-5; D might be TRBD1 (6 bases). V was clipped by 5 bases and J by 5 bases, with 12 bases between them. Germline V gene lookup returns CDR1 MNHNS and CDR2 SASEGT. CDR3 length: 13 amino acids. The DNA for the CDR3 is TGTGCCAGCAGTCCAGGGGCCCCGGAGACCCAGTACTTC. Its translation: CASSPGAPETQYF.